This T cell receptor (beta chain) was observed in a study of response to subunit inactivated influenza vaccine (dated by TCRdb to 2017 to 2018). Context from the whole study: Deep quantitative T cell receptor repertoire profiling was used in the study to track responses to a trivalent subunit inactivated influenza vaccine.

To prepare the library, RT-PCR was applied. Sequencing took place on an Illumina HiSeq 2500. In-frame beta chains were kept once TCRdb had trimmed the public reads at Q25 with fastp and called clones with MiXCR. Merged by CDR3 protein, the rows form single entries marked with the most common genes and DNA. Present in this sample are around 600,000 distinct CDR3 sequences, about 11% of which were seen just once. The biggest ten clones account for around 10% of the sample. This clonotype was recorded once. No cognate antigen has been identified for it. No base quality information exists; no much larger clone differs at one position. A single read offers scant evidence. Overall study outcomes, separate from this receptor: It was suggested by the authors that each seasonal influenza vaccination may recruit only a limited number of new T cells.

V is pruned by 5 bases and J by 4 bases, leaving 9 bases of the junction without a gene match. The CDR3 has 16 amino acids, counting the end cysteine and phenylalanine. Only the CDR3 portion is preserved as DNA: 48 bases, with reading frame beginning at the first base. From the germline V gene, CDR1 is SGHTA and CDR2 is FQGNSA. The sample also formed part of further work on T cells expressing NK-cell markers. The second study's authors report: 5'RACE template switching, by which a universal primer site and unique molecular identifiers were added, was used to make TCR beta cDNA libraries. In sorted CD3+CD56+NKG2C+, CD3+CD56+NKG2C- and CD3+CD56-NKG2C+ T-cell subsets from 7 to 9 donors, TCR beta-chain repertoires were profiled. Seven of the eight sequenced donors were HCMV-seropositive and one was HCMV-seronegative. In several experiments an anti-gammadeltaTCR antibody was added to restrict sorting to alphabetaTCR-expressing T cells. For roughly six donors, the dominant CD3+CD56+NKG2C+ clonotypes were among the top 10 CD8+ clonotypes and accounted for 1.0-7.0% of CD8+ T cells. Those dominant clonotypes were again the most abundant among CD3+CD56-NKG2C+ cells in a few donors, at about 28.3-65%. Whether the expanded NKG2C-expressing T cell clones were specific for HCMV antigens was left unclear. The study sequenced eight donors, all healthy volunteers chosen at random: three men and five women. To determine HCMV serostatus, a commercial ELISA kit was used to detect HCMV-specific IgG in serum. Ficoll density gradient centrifugation was used to isolate peripheral blood mononuclear cells from blood. For five or six donors, unsorted PBMC were also used to sequence bulk peripheral blood T-cell repertoires. Synthesis of cDNA was primed from the TCR beta constant segment and was followed by two consecutive PCR amplification steps. The libraries were sequenced on Illumina HiSeq 2000/2500, MiSeq or NextSeq, producing 2 x 150 bp reads. MIGEC handled demultiplexing of the reads and grouping by UMI, while MiTCR was used to assemble and quantify clonotypes. Only TCR cDNA sequences supported by at least two reads were kept to exclude erroneous sequences. The tcR package was used for downstream repertoire analysis, and clonotypes were matched across fractions by CDR3 nucleotide sequence plus V segment. VDJmatch was used to annotate antigen specificity against VDJdb, with one amino acid substitution in CDR3 permitted.

The receptor was derived from a man between 45 and 60 years old who received an inactivated influenza vaccine. Donor details come from another sample of the same person, matched by shared clones. The chain employs TRBV7-2 and TRBJ2-2, and 8 bases in between align with TRBD2. The sample in question was PBMCs from blood, obtained on the day of vaccination. The CDR3 region has the sequence CASSPNGRGITGELFF. Read as DNA, the sequence is TGTGCCAGCAGCCCCAACGGGAGGGGCATCACCGGGGAGCTGTTTTTT.